The entry below describes one TCR beta chain. Its antigen target is currently unknown. Within one base of it there is no much larger clone, and no base qualities were kept. The sequencing machine was an Illumina NovaSeq 6000. TCR cDNA was made using 5'RACE template switching, a step that added a universal primer site and unique molecular identifiers. Priming for cDNA synthesis came from both the TCR alpha and TCR beta constant segments. Two PCR steps were used to amplify libraries, with sample barcodes and sequencing adapters being added in the second step. Sequencing of libraries was performed on Illumina HiSeq 2500 (2x100 bp) or NovaSeq (2x150 bp). In the original analysis: Demultiplexing of reads and collapsing into UMI consensus sequences were performed with MIGEC, and V(D)J alignment was carried out with MiXCR. Using edgeR on replicate PBMC samples, clonotypes were called vaccine-responding if FDR was below 0.01 and the log2 fold change was above 5 up to day 15. Each bulk clonotype was labeled CD4 or CD8 based on which sequenced repertoire, CD4 or CD8, contained the clonotype at higher abundance. Through fastp at Q25 and MiXCR, TCRdb rebuilt clones from the public reads, retaining in-frame beta chains. Rows are unified per CDR3 protein, each entry keeping the most common DNA and genes. The authors' filters were not applied to this entry. Within this sample are a few hundred thousand distinct CDR3 sequences, with 12% of them counted one time only. The biggest ten clones account for approximately 3.3% of the sample.

The germline V gene encodes CDR1 SGHTA and CDR2 FQGTGA. The CDR3 covers 14 residues, taking in both the cysteine and the phenylalanine. The retained sequence is limited to the CDR3, 42 bases, with the frame set at the first base. V is reduced by 8 bases and J by 3 bases, leaving a spacing of 13 bases between them. These data originate in a study of T cells after yellow fever vaccination (dated by TCRdb to the late 2010s). Regarding the complete study: Libraries from fractions with low cell numbers were prepared with the SMART-Seq v4 Ultra Low Input RNA kit. To follow T-cell clones before and after both primary and booster YFV17D yellow fever vaccination, bulk TCR alpha and beta repertoires underwent longitudinal sequencing. The cohort comprised two healthy male donors, one aged 18 to 30 and one aged 30 to 40 years. Blood samples were taken at several timepoints before and after primary and secondary immunization, and bulk PBMC replicates and cell subsets were isolated.

The sample's treatment or condition, from its label and the paper: live attenuated yellow fever vaccine strain. PBMCs were isolated from peripheral blood using a standard Ficoll-Paque protocol. Dynabeads CD4 and CD8 positive selection kits were used to isolate CD4 and CD8 T-cell fractions. TriZol was used to extract RNA from bulk PBMCs, CD4 and CD8 fractions, and dextramer-positive and dextramer-negative fractions. The paper's findings and limits, for the study overall: The secondary T-cell response was found to be weaker but faster than the primary response, with a peak reached on day 5 rather than on day 15. A small share of clonotypes was detected in both CD4 and CD8 compartments, with the overlap likely arising from convergent recombination. FACS-sorted repertoires could contain abundant contaminating clonotypes from the bulk population, so computational filtering was required. Because the study included only a couple of donors, the extent to which the findings can be generalized is limited. Most clones expanded after primary vaccination were re-detected after the booster (96% of CD4 and 80% to 90% of CD8), suggesting broad memory maintenance.

The sequences come from CD4+ T cells sorted from PBMCs, collected 15 days after the yellow fever booster vaccination. This clonotype was obtained from a man younger than 35 who received the YFV17D yellow fever vaccine. Rearrangement joined TRBV7-3 to TRBJ2-2; the D assignment is uncertain and may be TRBD1 or TRBD2, with 7 bases supporting each. In nucleotides, the sequence is TGTGCCAGCCGACAGGGAGGGGACACCGGGGAGCTGTTTTTT. This sequence encodes CASRQGGDTGELFF.